This paragraph covers one T cell receptor beta chain sequence. The antigen is undetermined. The data were obtained in a study of cytomegalovirus exposure and HLA in healthy donors. This CDR3 region has 13 residues. The ends were cut back, 11 bases at V and 0 bases at J, with 10 bases in the middle. Looked up from germline, CDR1 is WSHSY and CDR2 is SAAADI. Overall study findings and caveats: Near-uniform donor sequencing depth was presumed by presence/absence analyses. Sequences of the TCR beta chain were said to predict the HLA-A and HLA-B alleles of most subjects accurately. Later work found most CMV-associated TCR beta chains apparently HLA-restricted.

Likely unrecorded immune exposures existed in these nominally healthy donors. The PCR ran on 60 Vbeta and 13 Jbeta primers. The data were produced by immunoSEQ multiplex PCR, yet TCRdb's version contains in-frame clones alone and is incomplete. The sample gives fewer than 200,000 clones, approximately 78% of which show up once; 0.75% to 0.9% is in the top ten. The clonotype was recovered from a woman between 18 and 30 years old in good health and CMV-seronegative. The chain links TRBV10-2 to TRBJ2-2; the D gene is possibly TRBD2 (5 bases). What was sequenced was PBMCs. The CDR3, as DNA: TGCGCCGCTGCGGGCACGAACACCGGGGAGCTGTTTTTT. Protein sequence: CAAAGTNTGELFF.